These T cell receptor beta chains were read from a single sample in a study of OX40 agonist ivuxolimab in advanced cancers. Some clones are missing from TCRdb's copy, which holds only in-frame ones; the method was immunoSEQ multiplex PCR. The table lists about 62,000 clones, over 90% of them singletons. This specimen consisted of CD4+ or CD8+ T cells sorted from blood, obtained in a trial of the OX40 agonist ivuxolimab. Receptors originate from an adult with an advanced solid tumor such as melanoma, head and neck, liver or kidney cancer. CDR3s include the opening cysteine and the closing phenylalanine or tryptophan. D genes are given only for firm matches. Clone size is shown for a subset of rows, as once, few, many or a class of expanded clone.

J gene: TRBJ1-1; V gene: TRBV4-1; D gene: NA; clone size: NA; CDR3 DNA: TGCGCCAGCAGCCAAGAGGGGGCGGGGAACACTGAAGCTTTCTTT; CDR3 protein: CASSQEGAGNTEAFF
J gene: TRBJ1-5; V gene: TRBV6-5; D gene: NA; clone size: NA; CDR3 DNA: TGTGCCAGCGGTGGCAATCAGCCCCAGCATTTT; CDR3 protein: CASGGNQPQHF
J gene: TRBJ2-7; V gene: TRBV4-1; D gene: NA; clone size: NA; CDR3 DNA: TGCGCCAGCAGCCAAGAGGACTACGAGCAGTACTTC; CDR3 protein: CASSQEDYEQYF
J gene: TRBJ2-7; V gene: TRBV6-5; D gene: NA; clone size: NA; CDR3 DNA: TGTGCCAGCAGTTACTATCGGGACTCCTACGAGCAGTACTTC; CDR3 protein: CASSYYRDSYEQYF
J gene: TRBJ2-3; V gene: TRBV12-1; D gene: NA; clone size: NA; CDR3 DNA: TGTGCACGTTCCGGGGGGAACACAGATACGCAGTATTTT; CDR3 protein: CARSGGNTDTQYF
J gene: TRBJ2-2; V gene: TRBV12-5; D gene: NA; clone size: NA; CDR3 DNA: TGTGCTAGTGGTGATCGGGACACTAGAAACACCGGGGAGCTGTTTTTT; CDR3 protein: CASGDRDTRNTGELFF
J gene: TRBJ2-7; V gene: TRBV6-6; D gene: NA; clone size: NA; CDR3 DNA: TGTGCCAGCAGTTTCGGGAGCGTTACCTACGAGCAGTACTTC; CDR3 protein: CASSFGSVTYEQYF
J gene: TRBJ1-6; V gene: TRBV7-9; D gene: NA; clone size: NA; CDR3 DNA: TGTGCCAGCAGCCAACATAATTCACCCCTCCACTTT; CDR3 protein: CASSQHNSPLHF
J gene: TRBJ2-7; V gene: TRBV25-1; D gene: NA; clone size: NA; CDR3 DNA: TGTGCCAGCAGTGAAGGACACCTAATGGGTCCCTACGAGCAGTACTTC; CDR3 protein: CASSEGHLMGPYEQYF
J gene: TRBJ2-2; V gene: TRBV7-2; D gene: NA; clone size: NA; CDR3 DNA: TGTGCCAGCAGCTTAGCGGTTTATGGCGCCGGGGAGCTGTTTTTT; CDR3 protein: CASSLAVYGAGELFF
J gene: TRBJ1-1; V gene: TRBV27; D gene: NA; clone size: NA; CDR3 DNA: TGTGCCAGCAGTTTATCGGGGCAGGGAATCACTGAAGCTTTCTTT; CDR3 protein: CASSLSGQGITEAFF
J gene: TRBJ2-7; V gene: TRBV19; D gene: NA; clone size: NA; CDR3 DNA: TGTGCCAGTAGTATAAAGTGGGGGCTCGACGAGCAGTACTTC; CDR3 protein: CASSIKWGLDEQYF
J gene: TRBJ2-2; V gene: TRBV7-9; D gene: NA; clone size: NA; CDR3 DNA: TGTGCCAGCAGCGAGGACAGGGTGAGCCTAGCGGACGGGGAGCTGTTTTTT; CDR3 protein: CASSEDRVSLADGELFF
J gene: TRBJ2-7; V gene: TRBV11-1; D gene: TRBD1; clone size: medium-sized; CDR3 DNA: TGTGCCAGCAGCTTAGGATCGACAGGGGCCGAGCAGTACTTC; CDR3 protein: CASSLGSTGAEQYF
J gene: TRBJ2-5; V gene: TRBV29-1; D gene: TRBD1; clone size: NA; CDR3 DNA: TGCAGCGTTGAGGGACAGGGCGAAGAGACCCAGTACTTC; CDR3 protein: CSVEGQGEETQYF
J gene: TRBJ1-5; V gene: TRBV4-1; D gene: NA; clone size: NA; CDR3 DNA: TGCGCCAGCAGCCGGTACATGGGGCTGAGCAATCAGCCCCAGCATTTT; CDR3 protein: CASSRYMGLSNQPQHF
J gene: TRBJ2-7; V gene: TRBV7-9; D gene: TRBD2; clone size: NA; CDR3 DNA: TGTGCCAGCAGCAGCGGACTAGCGGGACCTTACGAGCAGTACTTC; CDR3 protein: CASSSGLAGPYEQYF
J gene: TRBJ2-7; V gene: TRBV7-2; D gene: NA; clone size: NA; CDR3 DNA: TGTGCCAGCAGCTCCCGGGACAAGATCTCCTACGAGCAGTACTTC; CDR3 protein: CASSSRDKISYEQYF
J gene: TRBJ2-1; V gene: TRBV27; D gene: TRBD1; clone size: NA; CDR3 DNA: TGTGCCAGCAGTTTATCAGGGACAGGGGCGAATGAGCAGTTCTTC; CDR3 protein: CASSLSGTGANEQFF
J gene: TRBJ2-7; V gene: TRBV6-6; D gene: NA; clone size: NA; CDR3 DNA: TGTGCCACAGCTGGCCGAGACTACGAGCAGTACTTC; CDR3 protein: CATAGRDYEQYF
J gene: TRBJ1-2; V gene: TRBV6-5; D gene: TRBD1; clone size: NA; CDR3 DNA: TGTGCCAGCAGTTACGCCACAGGGGACAACTATGGCTACACCTTC; CDR3 protein: CASSYATGDNYGYTF
J gene: TRBJ2-7; V gene: TRBV29-1; D gene: TRBD2; clone size: NA; CDR3 DNA: TGCAGCGTTCGACTAGCGGGAGAAAACGAGCAGTACTTC; CDR3 protein: CSVRLAGENEQYF
J gene: TRBJ1-1; V gene: TRBV4-1; D gene: NA; clone size: NA; CDR3 DNA: TGCGCCAGCAGCCAAGATTTGCCTACAGGGTCCGGGACTGAAGCTTTCTTT; CDR3 protein: CASSQDLPTGSGTEAFF
J gene: TRBJ2-3; V gene: TRBV7-9; D gene: TRBD1; clone size: NA; CDR3 DNA: TGTGCCAGCAGCGGCCACAGGGGGCTGGGGGTCACAGATACGCAGTATTTT; CDR3 protein: CASSGHRGLGVTDTQYF
J gene: TRBJ2-3; V gene: TRBV7-9; D gene: TRBD1; clone size: NA; CDR3 DNA: TGTGCCAGCAGCTCAAGGACAGGGTTCACAGATACGCAGTATTTT; CDR3 protein: CASSSRTGFTDTQYF
J gene: TRBJ2-5; V gene: TRBV7-2; D gene: TRBD2; clone size: NA; CDR3 DNA: TGTGCCAGCAGCTTAATGGGTACTTCGCTAGCGGGGGTTCAAGAGACCCAGTACTTC; CDR3 protein: CASSLMGTSLAGVQETQYF
J gene: TRBJ2-7; V gene: TRBV5-4; D gene: NA; clone size: NA; CDR3 DNA: TGTGCCAGCTCCCCGACCGGGCTGACCTACGAGCAGTACTTC; CDR3 protein: CASSPTGLTYEQYF
J gene: TRBJ2-7; V gene: TRBV13; D gene: NA; clone size: NA; CDR3 DNA: TGTGCCAGCAGCTTATCTGGGCAGGGTGGCCACGAGCAGTACTTC; CDR3 protein: CASSLSGQGGHEQYF
J gene: TRBJ2-7; V gene: TRBV2; D gene: NA; clone size: NA; CDR3 DNA: TGTGCCAGCAGTCTATACAGGGTCGAGCAGTACTTC; CDR3 protein: CASSLYRVEQYF
J gene: TRBJ1-1; V gene: TRBV6-5; D gene: NA; clone size: NA; CDR3 DNA: TGTGCCAGCAGCCCCCGGGGTGAAGCTTTCTTT; CDR3 protein: CASSPRGEAFF
J gene: TRBJ2-7; V gene: TRBV5-6; D gene: NA; clone size: NA; CDR3 DNA: TGTGCCAGCAGCTTAAGGGGTTTAGACGAGCAGTACTTC; CDR3 protein: CASSLRGLDEQYF
J gene: TRBJ2-7; V gene: TRBV7-3; D gene: TRBD1; clone size: NA; CDR3 DNA: TGTGCCAGCAGCCCGACAGGGGGGCACTACGAGCAGTACTTC; CDR3 protein: CASSPTGGHYEQYF
J gene: TRBJ2-7; V gene: TRBV5-1; D gene: NA; clone size: NA; CDR3 DNA: TGCGCCAGCAGCTTGGCCCTAGCGAGGACCTACGAGCAGTACTTC; CDR3 protein: CASSLALARTYEQYF
J gene: TRBJ2-7; V gene: TRBV19; D gene: NA; clone size: NA; CDR3 DNA: TGTGCCAGTAGTATTCGTCCAGGAACCTACGAGCAGTACTTC; CDR3 protein: CASSIRPGTYEQYF
J gene: TRBJ1-1; V gene: TRBV19; D gene: TRBD1; clone size: NA; CDR3 DNA: TGTGCCAGTCAAGTATATTCAGGGGGTGTAAAGGAAGCTTTCTTT; CDR3 protein: CASQVYSGGVKEAFF